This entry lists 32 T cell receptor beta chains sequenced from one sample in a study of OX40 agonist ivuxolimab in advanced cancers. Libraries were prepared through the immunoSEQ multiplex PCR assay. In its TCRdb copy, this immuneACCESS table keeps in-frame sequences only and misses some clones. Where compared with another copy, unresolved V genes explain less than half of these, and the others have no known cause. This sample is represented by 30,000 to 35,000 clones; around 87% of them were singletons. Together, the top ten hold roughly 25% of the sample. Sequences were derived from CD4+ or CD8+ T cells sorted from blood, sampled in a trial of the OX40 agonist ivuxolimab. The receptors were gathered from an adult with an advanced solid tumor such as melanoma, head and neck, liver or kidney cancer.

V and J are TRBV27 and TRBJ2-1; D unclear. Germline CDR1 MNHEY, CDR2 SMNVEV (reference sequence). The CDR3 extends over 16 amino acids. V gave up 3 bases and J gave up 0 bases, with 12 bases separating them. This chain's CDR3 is CASSFYGRLSYNEQFF. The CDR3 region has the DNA TGTGCCAGCAGTTTCTACGGGCGACTCTCCTACAATGAGCAGTTCTTC.

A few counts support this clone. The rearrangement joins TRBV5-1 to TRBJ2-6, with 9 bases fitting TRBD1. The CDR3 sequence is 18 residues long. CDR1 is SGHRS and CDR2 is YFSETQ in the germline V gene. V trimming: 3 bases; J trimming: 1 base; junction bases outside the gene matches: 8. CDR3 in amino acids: CASSSGTGMRSGANVLTF. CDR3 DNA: TGCGCCAGCAGCTCCGGGACAGGGATGCGTTCTGGGGCCAACGTCCTGACTTTC.

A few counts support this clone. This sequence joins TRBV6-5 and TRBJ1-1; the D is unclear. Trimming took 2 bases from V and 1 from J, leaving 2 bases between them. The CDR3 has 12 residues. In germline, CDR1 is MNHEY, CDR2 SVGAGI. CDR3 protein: CASSYANTEAFF. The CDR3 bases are TGTGCCAGCAGTTACGCGAACACTGAAGCTTTCTTT.

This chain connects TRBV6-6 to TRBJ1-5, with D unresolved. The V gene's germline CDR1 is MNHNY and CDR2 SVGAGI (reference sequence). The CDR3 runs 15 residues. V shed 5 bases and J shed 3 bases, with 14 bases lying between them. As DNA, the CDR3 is TGTGCCAGCAGTCCGGACCCCGGGCCCAATCAGCCCCAGCATTTT. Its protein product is CASSPDPGPNQPQHF.

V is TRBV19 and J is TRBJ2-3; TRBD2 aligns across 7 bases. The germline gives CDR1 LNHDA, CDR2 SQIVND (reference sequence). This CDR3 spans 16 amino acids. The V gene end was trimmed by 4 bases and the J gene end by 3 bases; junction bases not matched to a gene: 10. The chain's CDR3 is CASSRSGIVLTDTQYF. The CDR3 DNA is TGTGCCAGTAGTAGGAGCGGGATCGTTCTTACAGATACGCAGTATTTT.

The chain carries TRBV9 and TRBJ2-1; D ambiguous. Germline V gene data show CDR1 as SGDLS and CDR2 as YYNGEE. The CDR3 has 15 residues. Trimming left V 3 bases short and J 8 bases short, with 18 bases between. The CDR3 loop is CASSGLGRPRDEQFF. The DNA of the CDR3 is TGTGCCAGCAGCGGACTTGGGCGGCCGCGAGATGAGCAGTTCTTC. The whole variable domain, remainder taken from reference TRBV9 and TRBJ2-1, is DSGVTQTPKHLITATGQRVTLRCSPRSGDLSVYWYQQSLDQGLQFLIQYYNGEERAKGNILERFSAQQFPDLHSELNLSSLELGDSALYFCASSGLGRPRDEQFFGPGTRLTVL.

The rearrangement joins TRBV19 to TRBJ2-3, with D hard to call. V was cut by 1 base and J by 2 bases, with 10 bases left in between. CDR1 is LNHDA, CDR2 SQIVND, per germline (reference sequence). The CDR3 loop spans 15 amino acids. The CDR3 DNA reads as TGTGCCAGTAGTATAGTTGGGGATGCCACAGATACGCAGTATTTT. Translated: CASSIVGDATDTQYF.

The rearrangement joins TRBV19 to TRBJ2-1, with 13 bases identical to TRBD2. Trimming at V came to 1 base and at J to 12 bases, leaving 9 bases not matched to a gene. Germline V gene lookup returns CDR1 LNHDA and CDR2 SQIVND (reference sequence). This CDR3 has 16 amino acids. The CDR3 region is CASSIGATSGRNAQFF. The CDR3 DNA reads TGTGCCAGTAGTATAGGGGCGACTAGCGGGAGGAACGCGCAGTTCTTC.

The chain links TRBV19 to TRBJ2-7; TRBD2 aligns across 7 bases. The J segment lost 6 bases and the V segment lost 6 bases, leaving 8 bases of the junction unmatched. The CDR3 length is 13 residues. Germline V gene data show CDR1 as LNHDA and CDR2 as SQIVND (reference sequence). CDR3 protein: CASSGGSPLEQYF. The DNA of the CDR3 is TGTGCCAGTAGCGGCGGGAGCCCACTCGAGCAGTACTTC.

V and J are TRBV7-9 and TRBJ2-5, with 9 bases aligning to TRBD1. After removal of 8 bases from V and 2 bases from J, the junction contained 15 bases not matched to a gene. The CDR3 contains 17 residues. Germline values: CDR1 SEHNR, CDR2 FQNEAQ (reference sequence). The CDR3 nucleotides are TGTGCCAGCCGCTCTTTCTTCGGGACAGGGAGGCAAGAGACCCAGTACTTC. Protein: CASRSFFGTGRQETQYF.

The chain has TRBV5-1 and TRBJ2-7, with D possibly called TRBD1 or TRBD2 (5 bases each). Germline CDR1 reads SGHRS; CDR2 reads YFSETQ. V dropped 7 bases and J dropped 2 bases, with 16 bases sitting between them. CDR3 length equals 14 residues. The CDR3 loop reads CASLGEAPTYEQYF. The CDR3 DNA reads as TGCGCCAGCTTGGGGGAAGCGCCTACCTACGAGCAGTACTTC.

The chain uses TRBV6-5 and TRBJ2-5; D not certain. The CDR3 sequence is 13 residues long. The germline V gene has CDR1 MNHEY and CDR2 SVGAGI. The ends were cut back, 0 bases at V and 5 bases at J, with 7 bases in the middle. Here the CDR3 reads CASSYSPSETQYF. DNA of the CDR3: TGTGCCAGCAGTTACTCACCCAGTGAGACCCAGTACTTC.

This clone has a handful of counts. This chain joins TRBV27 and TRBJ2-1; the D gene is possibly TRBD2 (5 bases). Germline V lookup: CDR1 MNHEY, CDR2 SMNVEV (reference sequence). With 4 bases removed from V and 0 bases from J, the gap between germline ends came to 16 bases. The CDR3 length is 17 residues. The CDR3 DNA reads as TGTGCCAGCAGTTCGACTACCTTTTTGAGCTCCTACAATGAGCAGTTCTTC. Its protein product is CASSSTTFLSSYNEQFF.

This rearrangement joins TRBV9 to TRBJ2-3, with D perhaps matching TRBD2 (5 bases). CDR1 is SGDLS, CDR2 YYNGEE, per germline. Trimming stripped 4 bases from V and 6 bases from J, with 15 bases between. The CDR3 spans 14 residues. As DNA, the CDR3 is TGTGCCAGCAGCACCCGCGAGGGAGTGGATACGCAGTATTTT. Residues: CASSTREGVDTQYF.

CDR3 residues: CASSLAGRGPDTQYF. In DNA form, the CDR3 reads TGTGCCAGCAGCTTAGCCGGGAGAGGGCCAGATACGCAGTATTTT. This rearrangement joins TRBV11-2 to TRBJ2-3; the D gene is possibly TRBD2 (6 bases). Trimming took 1 base from V and 4 from J, leaving 12 bases between them. The CDR3 is made up of 15 amino acids. Germline assignment: CDR1 SGHAT and CDR2 FQNNGV.

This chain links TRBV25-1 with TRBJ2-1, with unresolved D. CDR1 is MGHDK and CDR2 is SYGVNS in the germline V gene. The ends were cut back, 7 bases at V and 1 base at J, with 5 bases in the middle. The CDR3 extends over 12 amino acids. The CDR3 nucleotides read TGTGCCAGCAAGGGTTCCTACAATGAGCAGTTCTTC. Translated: CASKGSYNEQFF.

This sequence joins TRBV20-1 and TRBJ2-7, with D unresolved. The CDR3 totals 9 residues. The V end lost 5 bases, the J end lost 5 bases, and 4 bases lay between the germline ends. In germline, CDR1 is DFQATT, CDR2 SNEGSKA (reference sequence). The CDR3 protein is CSAGDEQYF. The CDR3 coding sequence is TGCAGTGCTGGGGACGAGCAGTACTTC.

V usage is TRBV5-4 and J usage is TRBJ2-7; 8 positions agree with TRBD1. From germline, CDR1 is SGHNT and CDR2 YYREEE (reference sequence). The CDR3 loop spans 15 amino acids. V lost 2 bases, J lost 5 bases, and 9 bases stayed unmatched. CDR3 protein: CASSFGTGRRNEQYF. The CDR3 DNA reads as TGTGCCAGCAGCTTTGGGACAGGAAGGAGGAACGAGCAGTACTTC.

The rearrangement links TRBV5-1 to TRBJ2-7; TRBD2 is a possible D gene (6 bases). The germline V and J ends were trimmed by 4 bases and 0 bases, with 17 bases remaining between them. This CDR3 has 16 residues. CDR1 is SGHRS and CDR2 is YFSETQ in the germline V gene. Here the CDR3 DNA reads TGCGCCAGCAGCCCCGGTGGGGGGATCCCCTCCTACGAGCAGTACTTC. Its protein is CASSPGGGIPSYEQYF.

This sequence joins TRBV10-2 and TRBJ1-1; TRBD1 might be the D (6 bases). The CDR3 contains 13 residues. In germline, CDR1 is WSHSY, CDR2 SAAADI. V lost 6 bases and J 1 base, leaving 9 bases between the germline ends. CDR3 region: CASSLTGNTEAFF. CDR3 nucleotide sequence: TGCGCCAGCAGCCTGACAGGGAACACTGAAGCTTTCTTT.

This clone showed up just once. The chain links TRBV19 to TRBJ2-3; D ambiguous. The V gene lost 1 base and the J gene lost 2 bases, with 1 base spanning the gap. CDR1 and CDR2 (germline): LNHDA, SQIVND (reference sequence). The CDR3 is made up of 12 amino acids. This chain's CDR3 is CASSIATDTQYF. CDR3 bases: TGTGCCAGTAGTATAGCCACAGATACGCAGTATTTT.

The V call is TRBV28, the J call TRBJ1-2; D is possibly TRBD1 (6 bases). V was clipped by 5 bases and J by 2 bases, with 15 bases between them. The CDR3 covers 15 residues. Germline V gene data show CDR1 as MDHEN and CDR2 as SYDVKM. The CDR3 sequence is CASSPPGHWNYGYTF. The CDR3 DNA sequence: TGTGCCAGCAGTCCCCCGGGACACTGGAACTATGGCTACACCTTC.

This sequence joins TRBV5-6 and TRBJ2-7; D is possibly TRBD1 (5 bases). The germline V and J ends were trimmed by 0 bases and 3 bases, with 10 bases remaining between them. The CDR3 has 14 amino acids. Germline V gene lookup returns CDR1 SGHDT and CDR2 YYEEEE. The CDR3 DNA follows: TGTGCCAGCAGCTTGGGACAGCAATACTACGAGCAGTACTTC. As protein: CASSLGQQYYEQYF.

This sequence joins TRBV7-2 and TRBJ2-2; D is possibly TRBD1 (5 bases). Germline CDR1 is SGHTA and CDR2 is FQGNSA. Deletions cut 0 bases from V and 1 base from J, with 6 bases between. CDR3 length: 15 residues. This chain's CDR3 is CASSLARGNTGELFF. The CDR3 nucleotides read TGTGCCAGCAGCTTAGCTAGGGGGAACACCGGGGAGCTGTTTTTT.

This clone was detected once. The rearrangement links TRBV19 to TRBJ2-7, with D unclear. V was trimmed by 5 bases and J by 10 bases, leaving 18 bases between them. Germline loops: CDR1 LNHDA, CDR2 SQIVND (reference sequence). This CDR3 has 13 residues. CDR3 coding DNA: TGTGCCAGTAGTTTCCGGGCAGCGAAAACACAGTACTTC. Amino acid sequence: CASSFRAAKTQYF.

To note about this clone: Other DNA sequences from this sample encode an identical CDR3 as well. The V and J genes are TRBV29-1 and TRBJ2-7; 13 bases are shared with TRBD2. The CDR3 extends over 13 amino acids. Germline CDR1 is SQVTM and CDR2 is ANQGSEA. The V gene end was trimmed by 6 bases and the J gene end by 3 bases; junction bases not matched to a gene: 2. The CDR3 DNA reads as TGCAGCGTGGGGACTAGCGGGAACTACGAGCAGTACTTC. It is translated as CSVGTSGNYEQYF.

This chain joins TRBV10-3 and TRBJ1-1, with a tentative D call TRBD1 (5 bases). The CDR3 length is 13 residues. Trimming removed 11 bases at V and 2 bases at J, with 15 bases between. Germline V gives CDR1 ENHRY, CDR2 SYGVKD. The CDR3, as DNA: TGTGCCTCCAACGGAGACAGAAACACTGAAGCTTTCTTT. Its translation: CASNGDRNTEAFF.

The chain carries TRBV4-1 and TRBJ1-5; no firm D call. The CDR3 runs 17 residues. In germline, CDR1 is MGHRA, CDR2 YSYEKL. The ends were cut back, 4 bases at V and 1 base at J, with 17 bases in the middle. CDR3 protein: CASSRITLPLSNQPQHF. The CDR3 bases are TGCGCCAGCAGCCGCATCACGCTTCCCTTAAGCAATCAGCCCCAGCATTTT.

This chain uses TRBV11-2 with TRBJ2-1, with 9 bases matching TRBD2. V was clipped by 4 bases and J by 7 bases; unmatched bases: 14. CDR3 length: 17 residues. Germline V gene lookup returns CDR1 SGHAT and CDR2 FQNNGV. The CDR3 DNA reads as TGTGCCAGCAGCTCAGACGGGGAGGTAGCGGGAGTAAATGAGCAGTTCTTC. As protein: CASSSDGEVAGVNEQFF.

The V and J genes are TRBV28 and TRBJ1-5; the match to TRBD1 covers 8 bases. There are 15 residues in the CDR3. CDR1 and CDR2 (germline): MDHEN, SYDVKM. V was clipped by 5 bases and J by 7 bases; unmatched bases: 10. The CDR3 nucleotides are TGTGCCAGCAGTGCCCTGAACAGGGGGGAACAGCCCCAGCATTTT. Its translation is CASSALNRGEQPQHF.

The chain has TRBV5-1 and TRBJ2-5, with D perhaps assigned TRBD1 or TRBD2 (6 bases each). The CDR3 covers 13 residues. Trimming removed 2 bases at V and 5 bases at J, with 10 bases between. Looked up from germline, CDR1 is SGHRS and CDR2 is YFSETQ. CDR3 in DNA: TGCGCCAGCAGCTTTCGGGGGCAGGAGACCCAGTACTTC. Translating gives CASSFRGQETQYF. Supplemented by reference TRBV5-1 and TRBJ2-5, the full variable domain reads KAGVTQTPRYLIKTRGQQVTLSCSPISGHRSVSWYQQTPGQGLQFLFEYFSETQRNKGNFPGRFSGRQFSNSRSEMNVSTLELGDSALYLCASSFRGQETQYFGPGTRLLVL.

For the CDR3, the DNA is TGTGCCAGCAGCCGGACTAGCGGGAGCGCCGGGGAGCTGTTTTTT. Encoded protein: CASSRTSGSAGELFF. J is TRBJ2-2 and V is TRBV7-9; TRBD2 matches 13 bases. The J segment lost 6 bases and the V segment lost 5 bases, leaving 3 bases of the junction unmatched. This CDR3 is 15 amino acids long. Germline V CDR1 and CDR2: SEHNR, FQNEAQ (reference sequence).